Given below is one T cell receptor (beta chain) in context. Its specificity is unknown. This CDR3 is built from 19 residues. Trimming cost V 6 bases and J 8 bases; bases outside gene matches: 26. Per the germline V gene, CDR1 is SGHDT and CDR2 is YYEEEE. These data originate in a study of cytomegalovirus exposure and HLA in healthy donors. Study background: Samples from HLA-typed donors yielded 85 million to 95 million unique TCRs in an early data release.

The primer mix had 60 Vbeta and 13 Jbeta primers. Repertoires were generated with immunoSEQ multiplex PCR, while TCRdb's copy carries only in-frame clones and drops some. The repertoire holds roughly 190,000 clones, with roughly 80% as singletons. General study points: It was likely that a cluster of highly shared sequence variants was a sequencing artifact. In a later analysis, common viral pathogens appeared linked to several of the most significant clusters.

The rearrangement joins TRBV5-6 to TRBJ1-2, with 9 nucleotides matching TRBD1. This TCR was recovered from a man aged 50 to 59 in good health and CMV-seronegative. The sample was PBMCs. The CDR3 spells CASTSLPWDRASDRRGYTF. CDR3 nucleotide sequence: TGTGCCAGCACCAGTTTGCCCTGGGACAGGGCTTCTGACAGGCGGGGCTACACCTTC.